Below are 26 T cell receptor beta chains sequenced from a single sample in a study of OX40 agonist ivuxolimab in advanced cancers. The data were produced by immunoSEQ multiplex PCR, yet TCRdb's version contains in-frame clones alone and is incomplete. This sample carries under 85,000 clones, around 87% of them seen once, and the ten largest clones take around 0.56%. The material sequenced was CD4+ or CD8+ T cells sorted from blood, taken in a trial of the OX40 agonist ivuxolimab. These receptors originate from an adult with an advanced solid tumor such as melanoma, head and neck, liver or kidney cancer.

The V and J genes are TRBV30 and TRBJ1-2, with 7 positions matching TRBD1. The CDR3 contains 15 residues. V lost 1 base, J lost 4 bases, and 9 bases stayed unmatched. The germline V gene has CDR1 GTSNPN and CDR2 SVGIG (reference sequence). For the CDR3, the DNA is TGTGCCTGGAGTGCCCGCAGGACAGGCAGCTATGGCTACACCTTC. Its translation is CAWSARRTGSYGYTF.

This chain uses TRBV27 with TRBJ2-3; the D gene is possibly TRBD2 (6 bases). Germline V gene lookup returns CDR1 MNHEY and CDR2 SMNVEV (reference sequence). The CDR3 covers 14 residues. Trimming cost V 3 bases and J 2 bases, with 9 bases left between them. CDR3: CASSLGGPTDTQYF. The CDR3 coding sequence is TGTGCCAGCAGTTTGGGGGGTCCCACAGATACGCAGTATTTT.

The chain employs TRBV13 and TRBJ2-3; TRBD2 is a possible D gene (5 bases). V gave up 0 bases and J gave up 5 bases, with 9 bases separating them. Germline values: CDR1 PRHDT, CDR2 FYEKMQ (reference sequence). The CDR3 extends over 14 amino acids. The CDR3 coding sequence is TGTGCCAGCAGCTTAGGACTAGTTGGAGATACGCAGTATTTT. Encoded protein: CASSLGLVGDTQYF. The full variable domain, its missing parts supplied by reference TRBV13 and TRBJ2-3, is AAGVIQSPRHLIKEKRETATLKCYPIPRHDTVYWYQQGPGQDPQFLISFYEKMQSDKGSIPDRFSAQQFSDYHSELNMSSLELGDSALYFCASSLGLVGDTQYFGPGTRLTVL.

The chain has TRBV20-1 and TRBJ2-5; a possible D gene is TRBD1 (6 bases). V was trimmed by 7 bases and J by 1 base, leaving 7 bases between them. The germline V gene has CDR1 DFQATT and CDR2 SNEGSKA (reference sequence). The CDR3 consists of 11 residues. The CDR3 here is CSGQVQETQYF. CDR3 nucleotides: TGCAGTGGACAGGTCCAAGAGACCCAGTACTTC.

The chain is built from TRBV27 and TRBJ2-7, with TRBD1 identical over 8 bases. The CDR3 loop spans 17 amino acids. V lost 2 bases, J lost 4 bases, and 13 bases stayed unmatched. From germline, CDR1 is MNHEY and CDR2 SMNVEV (reference sequence). CDR3 amino acids: CASSLIPDRGGGYEQYF. The CDR3 DNA is TGTGCCAGCAGTTTAATCCCCGACAGGGGTGGGGGATACGAGCAGTACTTC.

The chain uses TRBV27 and TRBJ1-2, with 7 bases matching TRBD1. Losses at the gene ends were 5 bases for V and 4 bases for J; bases not matched to a gene: 7. The CDR3 covers 14 residues. CDR1 MNHEY and CDR2 SMNVEV come from the germline V gene (reference sequence). This CDR3 reads CASSRRQGSYGYTF. Here the CDR3 DNA reads TGTGCCAGCAGTCGACGACAGGGATCCTATGGCTACACCTTC.

This chain links TRBV4-1 with TRBJ2-7, with TRBD2 matching 8 bases. Trimming took 1 base from V and 0 from J; bases not matched to a gene: 2. This CDR3 is built from 15 residues. CDR1 is MGHRA and CDR2 is YSYEKL in the germline V gene. The CDR3 DNA reads as TGCGCCAGCAGCCAAGGTAGCGGGGTCTCCTACGAGCAGTACTTC. Amino acids: CASSQGSGVSYEQYF.

The count of this clone is one. This chain links TRBV2 with TRBJ1-2, with D perhaps TRBD1 (5 bases). CDR1 is SNHLY and CDR2 is FYNNEI in the germline V gene. This CDR3 comprises 16 residues. Trimming left V 6 bases short and J 12 bases short, with 29 bases between. CDR3 region: CASRLDRGAGNRFHTF. The CDR3 nucleotides read TGTGCCAGCAGATTAGACCGAGGGGCAGGGAATCGATTCCACACCTTC.

The chain carries TRBV27 and TRBJ2-7, with TRBD1 matching 8 bases. The CDR3 sequence is 15 residues long. J gave up 0 bases and V 5 bases, and 6 bases lay outside the gene matches. CDR1 and CDR2 (germline): MNHEY, SMNVEV (reference sequence). The CDR3 bases are TGTGCCAGCAGTAAGGACAGGGAAAGCTCCTACGAGCAGTACTTC. This translates into CASSKDRESSYEQYF.

This sequence joins TRBV5-1 and TRBJ2-1, with D perhaps TRBD1 (6 bases). Germline lookup yields CDR1 SGHRS and CDR2 YFSETQ. Trimming left V 5 bases short and J 7 bases short, with 13 bases between. The CDR3 is 13 residues long. The CDR3 sequence: CASSPRGGNEQFF. In DNA form, the CDR3 reads TGCGCCAGCAGTCCCCGAGGGGGAAATGAGCAGTTCTTC.

The rearrangement uses TRBV6-6 and TRBJ2-7, with 13 bases matching TRBD2. The CDR3 has 15 amino acids. V shed 3 bases, J shed 7 bases, and the junction held 6 bases outside the gene matches. CDR1 and CDR2 from the germline V gene are MNHNY and SVGAGI (reference sequence). The CDR3 loop reads CASSYSGLAGEEQYF. The CDR3 nucleotides read TGTGCCAGCAGTTATTCAGGACTAGCGGGAGAAGAGCAGTACTTC.

The V and J genes are TRBV5-5 and TRBJ1-4; D is ambiguous. Germline V gene sequence: CDR1 SGHKS, CDR2 YYEKEE (reference sequence). V dropped 1 base and J dropped 0 bases, with 7 bases sitting between them. CDR3 length: 15 residues. For the CDR3, the DNA is TGTGCCAGCAGCTTGTCAACGGCAACTAATGAAAAACTGTTTTTT. Translation gives CASSLSTATNEKLFF.

The chain has TRBV19 and TRBJ2-1; 10 bases are shared with TRBD2. Trimming at V came to 0 bases and at J to 9 bases, leaving 2 bases not matched to a gene. This CDR3 is built from 14 residues. In germline, CDR1 is LNHDA, CDR2 SQIVND (reference sequence). CDR3 bases: TGTGCCAGTAGTATAGACCTAGCGGGGGCTGAGCAGTTCTTC. It specifies CASSIDLAGAEQFF.

V gene TRBV7-2 combines with J gene TRBJ2-3; D is unresolved. The V end was cut by 5 bases, the J end by 5 bases, with 11 bases between. The CDR3 runs to 13 residues. In germline, CDR1 is SGHTA, CDR2 FQGNSA. The CDR3 here is CASSAYTEDTQYF. Written as DNA, the CDR3 is TGTGCCAGCAGCGCCTACACCGAAGATACGCAGTATTTT.

The J gene is TRBJ2-7, the V gene TRBV29-1; D is unresolved. The V and J ends lost 5 bases and 2 bases respectively, with 10 bases between them. Germline V gives CDR1 SQVTM, CDR2 ANQGSEA. The CDR3 contains 12 residues. CDR3 nucleotides: TGCAGCGTTCGAGATGGACCCTACGAGCAGTACTTC. It is translated as CSVRDGPYEQYF.

J is TRBJ2-7 and V is TRBV6-6; 8 bases line up with TRBD1. The CDR3 sequence is 14 residues long. Germline V gene lookup returns CDR1 MNHNY and CDR2 SVGAGI (reference sequence). Trimming removed 2 bases from V and 3 bases from J; junction bases left unmatched: 3. CDR3 DNA: TGTGCCAGCAGTTACGGGACAGGAGACTACGAGCAGTACTTC. This gives the protein CASSYGTGDYEQYF.

The rearrangement links TRBV5-1 to TRBJ2-3; D is possibly TRBD1 (5 bases). The CDR3 consists of 16 residues. Germline V gene sequence: CDR1 SGHRS, CDR2 YFSETQ. V was cut by 0 bases and J by 0 bases, with 11 bases left in between. The DNA for the CDR3 is TGCGCCAGCAGCTTGGCAGGGTTCACTAGCACAGATACGCAGTATTTT. This gives the protein CASSLAGFTSTDTQYF.

V gene TRBV2 combines with J gene TRBJ2-5; D is ambiguous. Trimming took off 3 bases at V and 3 bases at J, with 2 bases between the two ends. Germline V gene sequence: CDR1 SNHLY, CDR2 FYNNEI. This CDR3 is 11 amino acids long. CDR3 sequence (DNA): TGTGCCAGCAGTGATGAAGAGACCCAGTACTTC. The encoded protein is CASSDEETQYF.

The V gene is TRBV18, the J gene TRBJ1-5; the D is unclear. V lost 3 bases and J 5 bases, leaving 8 bases between the germline ends. The CDR3 has 13 residues. The germline V gene has CDR1 KGHSH and CDR2 LQKENI. This CDR3 is CASSPGPYQPQHF. In nucleotides, the CDR3 is TGTGCCAGCTCACCCGGTCCCTATCAGCCCCAGCATTTT.

The chain recombines TRBV10-3 with TRBJ1-2; TRBD1 aligns across 12 bases. The J segment lost 4 bases and the V segment lost 10 bases, leaving 13 bases of the junction unmatched. Germline-derived CDR1 and CDR2 are ENHRY and SYGVKD. CDR3 length: 16 residues. DNA for the CDR3: TGTGCCACCGCCGGGACAGGGGGCTTGTCGGCCTATGGCTACACCTTC. This sequence encodes CATAGTGGLSAYGYTF.

The chain couples TRBV7-2 to TRBJ1-2, with a possible D match to TRBD1 (5 bases). The V end lost 5 bases, the J end lost 7 bases, and 14 bases lay between the germline ends. Per germline, CDR1 SGHTA and CDR2 FQGNSA. This CDR3 is 13 amino acids long. The CDR3 DNA follows: TGTGCCAGCAGCGAGGGGCAACTAACTGGCTACACCTTC. Amino acid sequence: CASSEGQLTGYTF.

The genes are TRBV18 and TRBJ2-5; no reliable D call. The length of the CDR3 is 13 residues. CDR1 and CDR2 from the germline V gene are KGHSH and LQKENI. Trimming took 3 bases from V and 9 from J, leaving 14 bases between them. This CDR3 reads CASSPSEKVPQYF. CDR3 bases: TGTGCCAGCTCACCGTCGGAGAAGGTGCCCCAGTACTTC. Based on the CDR3 plus reference TRBV18 and TRBJ2-5, the full variable domain is NAGVMQNPRHLVRRRGQEARLRCSPMKGHSHVYWYRQLPEEGLKFMVYLQKENIIDESGMPKERFSAEFPKEGPSILRIQQVVRGDSAAYFCASSPSEKVPQYFGPGTRLLVL.

This clone occurred a few times. This chain links TRBV4-3 with TRBJ2-4, with D unclear. The CDR3 has 15 amino acids. Trimming pared 0 bases from V and 6 bases from J, leaving 12 bases between. Germline V gene data show CDR1 as LGHNA and CDR2 as YSLEER. CDR3 coding DNA: TGCGCCAGCAGCCAAGATTTCGGACGGGTAAACATTCAGTACTTC. Its protein product is CASSQDFGRVNIQYF.

The chain carries TRBV11-2 and TRBJ1-1, with D uncertain. The germline V gene encodes CDR1 SGHAT and CDR2 FQNNGV. This CDR3 is built from 15 residues. V was cut by 5 bases and J by 1 base, with 14 bases left in between. The CDR3 protein is CASSPQRFTNTEAFF. CDR3 nucleotides: TGTGCCAGCAGCCCTCAGCGTTTTACGAACACTGAAGCTTTCTTT.

This sequence joins TRBV6-1 and TRBJ2-7; D gene unclear. This CDR3 is 14 amino acids long. The germline gives CDR1 MNHNS, CDR2 SASEGT. Trimming shortened V by 4 bases and J by 0 bases, and 10 bases separated the two germline ends. The CDR3 nucleotides are TGTGCCAGCAGTGGACGTGGCAGCTCCTACGAGCAGTACTTC. Protein sequence: CASSGRGSSYEQYF.

V gene TRBV10-1 combines with J gene TRBJ2-1; 9 bases map to TRBD2. CDR3 length equals 14 residues. The J segment lost 8 bases and the V segment lost 8 bases, leaving 10 bases of the junction unmatched. Germline V gives CDR1 WNHNN, CDR2 SYGVQD (reference sequence). The CDR3 reads CASGSGSTPHEQFF. The CDR3 DNA sequence: TGCGCCAGCGGTAGCGGGAGTACACCCCATGAGCAGTTCTTC.